This is a list of T cell receptor beta chains from one sample in a study of human T cells and chemical hapten exposure. TCRdb fed the RACE reads into MiXCR, producing one record per CDR3 protein. The sample carries roughly 380,000 distinct CDR3 sequences, roughly 6% recorded once. The starting material was whole blood, obtained in connection with sensitization to the hapten diphenylcyclopropenone (DPC). These receptors were obtained from a young woman with alopecia areata. Some clones in this sample may be carry-over from other donors' samples. Both conserved end residues are part of each CDR3. The order of the fields is D gene, J gene, V gene, clone size, CDR3 length, CDR3 DNA, CDR3 protein. A D gene is named only where the DNA matches it firmly. Rows may omit the clone size; those that give it use once, few, many or a size class.

D gene: .; J gene: TRBJ2-1; V gene: TRBV6-5; clone size: many; CDR3 length: 12; CDR3 DNA: TGTGCCAGCAGCCGGACCAACAATGAGCAGTTCTTC; CDR3 protein: CASSRTNNEQFF
D gene: .; J gene: TRBJ2-6; V gene: TRBV7-2; clone size: many; CDR3 length: 15; CDR3 DNA: TGTGCCACGTCGTTGGGGGCGAGTGGGGCCAACGTCCTGACTTTC; CDR3 protein: CATSLGASGANVLTF
D gene: .; J gene: TRBJ2-1; V gene: TRBV6-6; clone size: .; CDR3 length: 12; CDR3 DNA: TGTGCCAGCAGTTCCCCAGAGTATGAGCAGTTCTTC; CDR3 protein: CASSSPEYEQFF
D gene: .; J gene: TRBJ1-1; V gene: TRBV29-1; clone size: .; CDR3 length: 12; CDR3 DNA: TGCAGCGTTTCCGAATTAAGATCGGAAGCTTTCTTT; CDR3 protein: CSVSELRSEAFF
D gene: TRBD2; J gene: TRBJ2-1; V gene: TRBV7-8; clone size: .; CDR3 length: 18; CDR3 DNA: TGTGCCAGCAGCCCTCTTCTTAGCGGGGGGCCGTTACACAATGAGCAGTTCTTC; CDR3 protein: CASSPLLSGGPLHNEQFF
D gene: TRBD1; J gene: TRBJ1-1; V gene: TRBV4-3; clone size: many; CDR3 length: 15; CDR3 DNA: TGCGCCAGCAGCCAAGCAGGGACAGGGAACACTGAAGCTTTCTTT; CDR3 protein: CASSQAGTGNTEAFF
D gene: .; J gene: TRBJ1-1; V gene: TRBV7-2; clone size: many; CDR3 length: 16; CDR3 DNA: TGTGCCAGCAGCCCAAGTGGTGGGACAAAGGGCACTGAAGCTTTCTTT; CDR3 protein: CASSPSGGTKGTEAFF
D gene: .; J gene: TRBJ2-2; V gene: TRBV4-3; clone size: few; CDR3 length: 15; CDR3 DNA: TGCGCCAGCAGCCAAGAGGAGGGGTTCACCGGGGAGCTGTTTTTT; CDR3 protein: CASSQEEGFTGELFF
D gene: TRBD1; J gene: TRBJ1-5; V gene: TRBV6-5; clone size: many; CDR3 length: 15; CDR3 DNA: TGTGCCAGCAGCAGGGACAGCCGCCGGGATCAGCCCCAGCATTTT; CDR3 protein: CASSRDSRRDQPQHF
D gene: .; J gene: TRBJ1-1; V gene: TRBV20-1; clone size: many; CDR3 length: 12; CDR3 DNA: TGCAGTGCGAGCGACACGTTCACTGAAGCTTTCTTT; CDR3 protein: CSASDTFTEAFF
D gene: TRBD1; J gene: TRBJ1-2; V gene: TRBV4-3; clone size: many; CDR3 length: 13; CDR3 DNA: TGCGCCAGCAGCCAAGGACAGGGACTCAACTACACCTTC; CDR3 protein: CASSQGQGLNYTF
D gene: .; J gene: TRBJ1-4; V gene: TRBV4-1; clone size: .; CDR3 length: 16; CDR3 DNA: TGCGCCAGCAGCCCCTCCTCCCGGGACCGGCCTGAAAAACTGTTTTTT; CDR3 protein: CASSPSSRDRPEKLFF
D gene: TRBD2; J gene: TRBJ2-2; V gene: TRBV6-6; clone size: few; CDR3 length: 16; CDR3 DNA: TGTGCCAGCAGTTCCCGGGGGGGGAGGAACACCGGGGAGCTGTTTTTT; CDR3 protein: CASSSRGGRNTGELFF
D gene: .; J gene: TRBJ1-2; V gene: TRBV5-4; clone size: .; CDR3 length: 14; CDR3 DNA: TGTGCCAGCAGCTTGGAGATTCTAAACTATGGCTACACCTTC; CDR3 protein: CASSLEILNYGYTF
D gene: TRBD1; J gene: TRBJ2-5; V gene: TRBV20-1; clone size: few; CDR3 length: 14; CDR3 DNA: TGCAGTGTCCAGGCGACCGGGACAGAGGAGACCCAGTACTTC; CDR3 protein: CSVQATGTEETQYF
D gene: .; J gene: TRBJ1-3; V gene: TRBV10-3; clone size: .; CDR3 length: 15; CDR3 DNA: TGTGCCATGGGGCCTGGAGGTGATCCTGGAAACACCATATATTTT; CDR3 protein: CAMGPGGDPGNTIYF
D gene: TRBD1; J gene: TRBJ1-4; V gene: TRBV4-1; clone size: .; CDR3 length: 18; CDR3 DNA: TGCGCCAGCAGCCAAGGGGCGGGACAGCGCTCAACTAATGAAAAACTGTTTTTT; CDR3 protein: CASSQGAGQRSTNEKLFF
D gene: .; J gene: TRBJ1-5; V gene: TRBV29-1; clone size: many; CDR3 length: 15; CDR3 DNA: TGCAGCGTTGAAGATATAGGGAGATTCGATCAGCCCCAGCATTTT; CDR3 protein: CSVEDIGRFDQPQHF
D gene: .; J gene: TRBJ2-1; V gene: TRBV5-6; clone size: .; CDR3 length: 15; CDR3 DNA: TGTGCCAGCAGCCGAGACCCGGGAACTTGGAATGAGCAGTTCTTC; CDR3 protein: CASSRDPGTWNEQFF
D gene: .; J gene: TRBJ2-7; V gene: TRBV5-5; clone size: few; CDR3 length: 13; CDR3 DNA: TGTGCCAGCTCAGCCATTCCCTCCTACGAGCAGTACTTC; CDR3 protein: CASSAIPSYEQYF
D gene: .; J gene: TRBJ2-1; V gene: TRBV4-1; clone size: .; CDR3 length: 15; CDR3 DNA: TGCGCCAGCAGCCAAGTCGGCCCCTCCTACAATGAGCAGTTCTTC; CDR3 protein: CASSQVGPSYNEQFF
D gene: .; J gene: TRBJ2-5; V gene: TRBV7-2; clone size: .; CDR3 length: 15; CDR3 DNA: TGTGCCAGCAGCTTAGCCCGGGGGGCTGGTGAGACCCAGTACTTC; CDR3 protein: CASSLARGAGETQYF
D gene: .; J gene: TRBJ2-6; V gene: TRBV5-1; clone size: many; CDR3 length: 15; CDR3 DNA: TGTGCCAGCAGTTTAGTGGGCTCTGGGGCCAACGTCCTGACTTTC; CDR3 protein: CASSLVGSGANVLTF
D gene: .; J gene: TRBJ1-1; V gene: TRBV7-9; clone size: many; CDR3 length: 13; CDR3 DNA: TGTGCCAGCAGTATAGAGGCGAACACTGAAGCTTTCTTT; CDR3 protein: CASSIEANTEAFF
D gene: .; J gene: TRBJ2-5; V gene: TRBV5-1; clone size: .; CDR3 length: 12; CDR3 DNA: TGCGCCAGCAGCTCGGACTGGGAGACCCAGTACTTC; CDR3 protein: CASSSDWETQYF
D gene: TRBD1; J gene: TRBJ1-1; V gene: TRBV6-5; clone size: .; CDR3 length: 15; CDR3 DNA: TGTGCCAGCAGTTATATGGGCAGGGGGCACACTGAAGCTTTCTTT; CDR3 protein: CASSYMGRGHTEAFF
D gene: .; J gene: TRBJ2-2; V gene: TRBV24-1; clone size: many; CDR3 length: 15; CDR3 DNA: TGTGCCACCAGTGATCGGACTGAGCCAACCGGGGAGCTGTTTTTT; CDR3 protein: CATSDRTEPTGELFF
D gene: .; J gene: TRBJ1-2; V gene: TRBV6-6; clone size: few; CDR3 length: 15; CDR3 DNA: TGTGCCAGCAGACTTGACGACCGGCATAACTATGGCTACACCTTC; CDR3 protein: CASRLDDRHNYGYTF
D gene: TRBD1; J gene: TRBJ2-7; V gene: TRBV6-1; clone size: .; CDR3 length: 16; CDR3 DNA: TGTGCCAGCAGTGAAGGGATGGGACAGGGGACCTACGAGCAGTACTTC; CDR3 protein: CASSEGMGQGTYEQYF
D gene: .; J gene: TRBJ1-4; V gene: TRBV25-1; clone size: many; CDR3 length: 15; CDR3 DNA: TGTGCCAGCAGTGAATACCGGACGGCAAATGAAAAACTGTTTTTT; CDR3 protein: CASSEYRTANEKLFF
D gene: TRBD1; J gene: TRBJ2-5; V gene: TRBV5-1; clone size: many; CDR3 length: 16; CDR3 DNA: TGCGCCAGCAGCTTGATTGGTGACAGGGGAGGAGAGACCCAGTACTTC; CDR3 protein: CASSLIGDRGGETQYF
D gene: TRBD1; J gene: TRBJ2-7; V gene: TRBV29-1; clone size: .; CDR3 length: 12; CDR3 DNA: TGCAGCGTTGGTGGACAGGTCTACGAGCAGTACTTC; CDR3 protein: CSVGGQVYEQYF
D gene: TRBD1; J gene: TRBJ1-2; V gene: TRBV5-1; clone size: many; CDR3 length: 14; CDR3 DNA: TGCGCCAGCCGACCGGGACAGCCTGGAGATGGCTACACCTTC; CDR3 protein: CASRPGQPGDGYTF
D gene: TRBD1; J gene: TRBJ1-2; V gene: TRBV27; clone size: .; CDR3 length: 14; CDR3 DNA: TGTGCCAGCAGTCTACGGACAGGTGACTATGGCTACACCTTC; CDR3 protein: CASSLRTGDYGYTF
D gene: .; J gene: TRBJ2-7; V gene: TRBV27; clone size: few; CDR3 length: 11; CDR3 DNA: TGTGCCAGCAGCGGGCCCTACGAGCAGTACTTC; CDR3 protein: CASSGPYEQYF
D gene: .; J gene: TRBJ1-4; V gene: TRBV2; clone size: many; CDR3 length: 11; CDR3 DNA: TGTGCCAGCAGTGGTGGTGAAAAACTGTTTTTT; CDR3 protein: CASSGGEKLFF
D gene: TRBD1; J gene: TRBJ2-6; V gene: TRBV20-1; clone size: many; CDR3 length: 16; CDR3 DNA: TGCAGTGCACGGACAGGGGTTAACTCTGGGGCCAACGTCCTGACTTTC; CDR3 protein: CSARTGVNSGANVLTF
D gene: .; J gene: TRBJ1-1; V gene: TRBV4-3; clone size: few; CDR3 length: 14; CDR3 DNA: TGCGCCAGCAGCCAAGTAAGGTGGGGGGATGAAGCTTTCTTT; CDR3 protein: CASSQVRWGDEAFF
D gene: .; J gene: TRBJ2-2; V gene: TRBV6-2/TRBV6-3; clone size: .; CDR3 length: 15; CDR3 DNA: TGTGCCAGCAGTTACCGGCGGATGAACACCGGGGAGCTGTTTTTT; CDR3 protein: CASSYRRMNTGELFF
D gene: .; J gene: TRBJ1-4; V gene: TRBV6-5; clone size: many; CDR3 length: 14; CDR3 DNA: TGTGCCAGCAGCCTCAGGGAGGGTAATGAAAAACTGTTTTTT; CDR3 protein: CASSLREGNEKLFF
D gene: .; J gene: TRBJ1-6; V gene: TRBV7-9; clone size: many; CDR3 length: 15; CDR3 DNA: TGTGCCAGCAGCTTAGCTTCCGGTGGAAATTCACCCCTCCACTTT; CDR3 protein: CASSLASGGNSPLHF
D gene: .; J gene: TRBJ2-2; V gene: TRBV9; clone size: .; CDR3 length: 14; CDR3 DNA: TGTGCCAGCTGTCGACAGGCGAACACCGGGGAGCTGTTTTTT; CDR3 protein: CASCRQANTGELFF
D gene: .; J gene: TRBJ2-4; V gene: TRBV7-9; clone size: few; CDR3 length: 13; CDR3 DNA: TGTGCCAGCAAAAGGGGGGACAAAAACATTCAGTACTTC; CDR3 protein: CASKRGDKNIQYF
D gene: TRBD2; J gene: TRBJ2-5; V gene: TRBV29-1; clone size: few; CDR3 length: 15; CDR3 DNA: TGCAGCGGGACTAGCGGGGGGGCGTGGAGAGAGACCCAGTACTTC; CDR3 protein: CSGTSGGAWRETQYF
D gene: .; J gene: TRBJ2-7; V gene: TRBV4-3; clone size: few; CDR3 length: 16; CDR3 DNA: TGCGCCAGCAGCCAAGGAAGGGGCTTAGATCTATACGAGCAGTACTTC; CDR3 protein: CASSQGRGLDLYEQYF
D gene: .; J gene: TRBJ2-1; V gene: TRBV24-1; clone size: many; CDR3 length: 12; CDR3 DNA: TGTGCCACCGGGCGCGGGTACAATGAGCAGTTCTTC; CDR3 protein: CATGRGYNEQFF
D gene: TRBD2; J gene: TRBJ2-5; V gene: TRBV6-5; clone size: many; CDR3 length: 16; CDR3 DNA: TGTGCCAGCAGTTACAATTTAGCGGGGAAGCAAGAGACCCAGTACTTC; CDR3 protein: CASSYNLAGKQETQYF
D gene: .; J gene: TRBJ1-5; V gene: TRBV6-2/TRBV6-3; clone size: few; CDR3 length: 13; CDR3 DNA: TGTGCCACCACAGGGTGGGGGAATCAGCCCCAGCATTTT; CDR3 protein: CATTGWGNQPQHF